A single T cell receptor beta chain is shown here with its context. The sample is drawn from a study of blood T cell repertoires in COVID-19. Across the study: The samples span acute and convalescent COVID-19 from the United States, Italy and Spain. PBMCs, B-cell-depleted T cells, or T cells provided the cDNA or gDNA that made up the material.

In the authors' workflow: Amplification of reference gene primers provided the estimated nucleated cell counts. Sequencing used immunoSEQ multiplex PCR; TCRdb keeps in-frame clones, though not all of them. That table furnishes V, J and clone size, whereas the DNA furnished D and trimming. The table lists about 340,000 clones, approximately 82% of them singletons. The CDR3 loop spans 13 amino acids. Germline CDR1 and CDR2: LNHDA and SQIVND (reference sequence). Trimming pared 8 bases from V and 7 bases from J, leaving 17 bases between. The sequence was collected from a man aged 25-45 years with active or convalescent COVID-19. Sequencing was done on a sample of peripheral blood. The chain joins TRBV19 to TRBJ1-1; D is perhaps TRBD1 (5 bases). The CDR3 here is CASAGSRGIEAFF. The CDR3 coding sequence is TGTGCCAGTGCGGGGTCCCGGGGGATTGAAGCTTTCTTT.